This is a list of T cell receptor beta chains from one sample in a study of shared clonotypes between healthy human individuals. Here immunoSEQ multiplex PCR was the method, and the copy in TCRdb shows in-frame clones only, minus some. The table shows some 2 million clones, with about 95% occurring only once. Sequences were obtained from naive CD8+ T cells sorted from blood. These receptors all stem from a man between 18 and 35 years old in good health. The CDR3 runs from the conserved cysteine through the conserved F or W.

V	J	CDR3
TRBV27	TRBJ1-2	CASSSTGTPLYGYTF
TRBV27	TRBJ2-7	CASSLSTGDHEQYF
TRBV7-8	TRBJ1-1	CASSHGEGGTEAFF
TRBV27	TRBJ2-3	CASRGLAGGITDTQYF
TRBV20-1	TRBJ1-1	CSGPLNTEAFF
TRBV6-6	TRBJ1-1	CAGLSEVGTEAFF
TRBV27	TRBJ2-2	CASSHQGFSTGELFF
TRBV7-7	TRBJ2-5	CASSLNPPTLHQETQYF
TRBV11-2	TRBJ2-7	CASSTEGQFYEQYF
TRBV10-1	TRBJ2-3	CACLWTSTDTQYF
TRBV27	TRBJ2-7	CASSPFGLPYEQYF
TRBV21-1	TRBJ2-3	CASSKDRASDTQYF
TRBV15	TRBJ2-7	CATSGDSYEQYF
TRBV27	TRBJ2-7	CASSVTGTWNEQYF
TRBV9	TRBJ2-7	CASSEGGPAYEQYF
TRBV4-1	TRBJ2-3	CASSQIGGDTQYF
TRBV19	TRBJ2-3	CASSLTGVSTDTQYF
TRBV6-5	TRBJ1-5	CASSSGQASNQPQHF
TRBV7-9	TRBJ2-2	CASSDGGELFF
TRBV11-2	TRBJ2-1	CASSLDGVQFF
TRBV5-3	TRBJ2-5	CARSLRGEETQYF
TRBV4-3	TRBJ1-1	CASSQDREGMNTEAFF
TRBV6-5	TRBJ2-2	CASSYGQGMYTGELFF
TRBV18	TRBJ1-5	CASSPPSGIDSNQPQHF
TRBV7-8	TRBJ1-1	CASSLWWPTEAFF
TRBV4-1	TRBJ1-2	CASSQEWGQGGDGYTF
TRBV11-3	TRBJ2-2	CASSSSFDRGGTGELFF
TRBV27	TRBJ2-7	CASSLGLGVDYEQYF
TRBV4-1	TRBJ2-7	CASSQVETYEQYF
TRBV25-1	TRBJ2-1	CASSEWTSGVLGGNEQFF
TRBV5-1	TRBJ2-7	CASSHGTGTYEQYF
TRBV6-1	TRBJ1-4	CASSEGPGLGEKLFF
TRBV28	TRBJ2-7	CASTPPGEVVYEQYF
TRBV14	TRBJ2-3	CASSQGVRELDTQYF
TRBV7-8	TRBJ1-1	CASSLAVRGGPNTEAFF
TRBV5-5	TRBJ1-1	CASSPLMADLNTEAFF
TRBV10-2	TRBJ2-5	CASGGLAGVSETQYF
TRBV11-2	TRBJ2-3	CASSSYWAQGTDTQYF
TRBV27	TRBJ2-7	CASSSGGPHYEQYF
TRBV4-1	TRBJ2-7	CASSQGRGTYEQYF
TRBV25-1	TRBJ2-1	CASSEYRGEQFF
TRBV13	TRBJ2-7	CASSLGLAGDWTEQYF
TRBV27	TRBJ2-6	CASTVLSGANVLTF
TRBV7-8	TRBJ2-2	CASSIGDTGELFF
TRBV23-1	TRBJ1-1	CASSQSPGENTEAFF
TRBV7-9	TRBJ1-1	CASSPPTDDMMNTEAFF
TRBV7-9	TRBJ2-1	CASSLVAGGNNEQFF
TRBV2	TRBJ2-2	CASSELYTGELFF
TRBV28	TRBJ2-7	CASSATGLSYEQYF
TRBV27	TRBJ1-2	CASSFIPPGYGYTF
TRBV5-8	TRBJ1-2	CASSSRDRAYNYGYTF
TRBV7-9	TRBJ2-1	CASSLVPRFNEQFF
TRBV6-5	TRBJ2-7	CASSIRQSPFYEQYF
TRBV6-5	TRBJ2-7	CASSYARSAESYEQYF